A selection of T cell receptor beta chains follows, all from one sample in a study of OX40 agonist ivuxolimab in advanced cancers. Assay used: immunoSEQ multiplex PCR; TCRdb lists only in-frame clones, some missing. Here the sample spans over 55,000 clones, approximately 89% being singletons. This specimen consisted of CD4+ or CD8+ T cells sorted from blood, obtained in a trial of the OX40 agonist ivuxolimab. The receptors originated from an adult with an advanced solid tumor such as melanoma, head and neck, liver or kidney cancer. Both conserved end residues are part of each CDR3. Each record gives: CDR3 DNA, CDR3 protein, V gene, D gene, clone size, J gene. D genes are given only for firm matches. Clone size is shown for a subset of rows, as once, few, many or a class of expanded clone.

TGTGCCAGCAGCTCCCCCCTTTCTATTAATGAGCAGTTCTTC,CASSSPLSINEQFF,TRBV7-2,-,-,TRBJ2-1
TGTGCCAGCATGGAGCCTAGCGGGGGAAAAGAGACCCAGTACTTC,CASMEPSGGKETQYF,TRBV28,TRBD2,-,TRBJ2-5
TGTGCCAGTGCCCAGTCCGGGACAGTACTACGCGTGGGGCAGTTCTTC,CASAQSGTVLRVGQFF,TRBV19,TRBD1,-,TRBJ2-1
TGTGCCAGCGGGTCAGGGGGCCCCCGGCCCCAGCATTTT,CASGSGGPRPQHF,TRBV28,TRBD1,-,TRBJ1-5
TGCGCCAGCAGCTTGGTGCGGACAGATTACACCGGGGAGCTGTTTTTT,CASSLVRTDYTGELFF,TRBV5-1,-,-,TRBJ2-2
TGCGCCAGCAGCCCCCAGACAGGCTCCTACGAGCAGTACTTC,CASSPQTGSYEQYF,TRBV5-1,-,-,TRBJ2-7
TGTGCCAGCACTTTCGGGCTAAGCACAGATACGCAGTATTTT,CASTFGLSTDTQYF,TRBV2,-,-,TRBJ2-3
TGTGCCAGCAGTCGGGACGGCCTGGGGCCCCAGCATTTT,CASSRDGLGPQHF,TRBV6-1,-,-,TRBJ1-5
TGTGCCAGCAGCCAAAGACGGGACTATGGCTACACCTTC,CASSQRRDYGYTF,TRBV11-2,-,-,TRBJ1-2
TGTGCCAGCAGTCCAGGGGTGGGGGCTAATGAAAAACTGTTTTTT,CASSPGVGANEKLFF,TRBV28,-,-,TRBJ1-4
TGTGCCAGTAGTATAAGGAGAGATGGCTACACCTTC,CASSIRRDGYTF,TRBV19,-,-,TRBJ1-2
TGTGCCAGCAGTACTTCTAGCGGGTCGAACGAGCAGTACTTC,CASSTSSGSNEQYF,TRBV28,TRBD2,-,TRBJ2-7
TGTGCCAGCATCATTGGGGGACTTAGCAATCAGCCCCAGCATTTT,CASIIGGLSNQPQHF,TRBV28,-,-,TRBJ1-5
TGTGCCAGCAGCTTAGTTGCGGGATCCAGCGGAGATACGCAGTATTTT,CASSLVAGSSGDTQYF,TRBV7-2,-,-,TRBJ2-3
TGTGCCAGCTCACCAGCGGGAAAGGGAGATACGCAGTATTTT,CASSPAGKGDTQYF,TRBV18,-,-,TRBJ2-3
TGTGCCAGCAGCTTAGATTCAGGGGGGTTTGGGGGCCAGCCCCAGCATTTT,CASSLDSGGFGGQPQHF,TRBV7-2,TRBD1,-,TRBJ1-5
TGTGCCAGCATGAGGCAGGAAGGATTAAGTGATGAGCAGTTCTTC,CASMRQEGLSDEQFF,TRBV2,-,-,TRBJ2-1
TGTGCCAGGCCGGGGATAACCTCTGGAAACACCATATATTTT,CARPGITSGNTIYF,TRBV19,-,once,TRBJ1-3